This is a list of T cell receptor beta chains from one sample in a study of blood T cell repertoires in COVID-19. Generated by immunoSEQ multiplex PCR, the TCRdb table keeps only in-frame clones and is missing some. Of approximately 49,000 clones listed, around 84% are singletons. The sequenced sample was peripheral blood. The receptor source for this set is a man between 50 and 59 years old with acute or convalescent COVID-19. The CDR3 runs from the conserved cysteine through the conserved F or W. Fields, in order: clone size, D gene, V gene, J gene, CDR3 DNA, CDR3 protein. The D gene is left open where the match is weak. The size field is filled for only some rows; it gives once, few, many or a size class.

size: once
D: TRBD2
V: TRBV13
J: TRBJ2-3
DNA: TGTGCCAGCAGCTCCATTTCTGGAGCGGGAGTAGCAGATACGCAGTATTTT
CDR3: CASSSISGAGVADTQYF

size: NA
D: NA
V: TRBV23-1
J: TRBJ1-1
DNA: TGCGCCAGCAGTCGTAACAAGCGGGGGACTGAAGCTTTCTTT
CDR3: CASSRNKRGTEAFF

size: NA
D: TRBD1
V: TRBV24-1
J: TRBJ2-1
DNA: TGTGCCACCAGTGATGCCGGGACAGGGACGAATGAGCAGTTCTTC
CDR3: CATSDAGTGTNEQFF

size: NA
D: TRBD1
V: TRBV5-1
J: TRBJ1-1
DNA: TGCGCCAGCAGGGGAGACAGGGGCCACGAAGCTTTCTTT
CDR3: CASRGDRGHEAFF

size: NA
D: NA
V: TRBV9
J: TRBJ2-7
DNA: TGTGCCAGCAGCGTAGGAGGCCTCGCATCCTACGAGCAGTACTTC
CDR3: CASSVGGLASYEQYF

size: NA
D: TRBD1
V: TRBV10-3
J: TRBJ2-6
DNA: TGTGCCATCAGTGACGAGGGGGCGGGTGGGGCCAACGTCCTGACTTTC
CDR3: CAISDEGAGGANVLTF

size: NA
D: TRBD2
V: TRBV15
J: TRBJ2-5
DNA: TGTGCCACCAGCACCCGTGTTAGCGGGGGGTCCTCCGCGGCCCAGTACTTC
CDR3: CATSTRVSGGSSAAQYF

size: NA
D: TRBD1
V: TRBV10-1
J: TRBJ1-1
DNA: TGCGCCAGCAGTAACAGGGGGAGCACTGAAGCTTTCTTT
CDR3: CASSNRGSTEAFF

size: NA
D: NA
V: TRBV19
J: TRBJ1-6
DNA: TGTGCCAGTAGTCCCGGCCCAGGGAATAATTCACCCCTCCACTTT
CDR3: CASSPGPGNNSPLHF

size: NA
D: NA
V: TRBV5-1
J: TRBJ2-2
DNA: TGCGCCAGCAGCTTGGCTCCGGAGCCCGGGGAGCTGTTTTTT
CDR3: CASSLAPEPGELFF

size: NA
D: TRBD2
V: TRBV5-5
J: TRBJ2-7
DNA: TGTGCCAGCAGCCTCTGGACTAGCGCCTACGAGCAGTACTTC
CDR3: CASSLWTSAYEQYF

size: NA
D: TRBD1
V: TRBV5-4
J: TRBJ2-7
DNA: TGTGCCAGCAGCTTGCGAGACAGGGGTAAATACGAGCAGTACTTC
CDR3: CASSLRDRGKYEQYF

size: NA
D: NA
V: TRBV18
J: TRBJ2-7
DNA: TGTGCCAGCTCACTGGACAGCTACGAGCAGTACTTC
CDR3: CASSLDSYEQYF

size: NA
D: TRBD1
V: TRBV28
J: TRBJ1-2
DNA: TGTGCCAGCAGCCAACCCGACAGGGGGAATGGCTACACCTTC
CDR3: CASSQPDRGNGYTF

size: NA
D: NA
V: TRBV21-1
J: TRBJ2-3
DNA: TGTGCCAGCAGCCCACCTAGCGGGAGCACAGATACGCAGTATTTT
CDR3: CASSPPSGSTDTQYF

size: few
D: NA
V: TRBV5-8
J: TRBJ2-1
DNA: TGTGCCAGCAGCTTGTCAGGATCCTACAATGAGCAGTTCTTC
CDR3: CASSLSGSYNEQFF

size: NA
D: TRBD1
V: TRBV3-1/TRBV3-2
J: TRBJ1-5
DNA: TGTGCCAGCAGCGACCGACAGGGGCTCCAGCCCCAGCATTTT
CDR3: CASSDRQGLQPQHF

size: NA
D: NA
V: TRBV5-1
J: TRBJ2-5
DNA: TGCGCCAGCAGCTTGGGGCCTGGAGGCCAAGAGACCCAGTACTTC
CDR3: CASSLGPGGQETQYF

size: NA
D: TRBD1
V: TRBV2
J: TRBJ1-5
DNA: TGTGCCAGCAGTGAAAACAGGGGGGGACAGCCCCAGCATTTT
CDR3: CASSENRGGQPQHF

size: few
D: TRBD2
V: TRBV10-3
J: TRBJ2-3
DNA: TGTGCCATCAGTGAGTCGATGTCTGGCGGGGGGGCCGGAGATACGCAGTATTTT
CDR3: CAISESMSGGGAGDTQYF

size: NA
D: TRBD2
V: TRBV7-8
J: TRBJ2-3
DNA: TGTGCCAGCAGCTCCCTGACTAGCTCCCGCACAGATACGCAGTATTTT
CDR3: CASSSLTSSRTDTQYF

size: NA
D: TRBD1
V: TRBV4-1
J: TRBJ1-5
DNA: TGCGCCAGCAGCCAAGATTTAAGGGGGCCTAGCAATCAGCCCCAGCATTTT
CDR3: CASSQDLRGPSNQPQHF

size: once
D: NA
V: TRBV6-5
J: TRBJ2-3
DNA: TGTGCCATCATGGAGGAATCCAGCACAGATACGCAGTATTTT
CDR3: CAIMEESSTDTQYF

size: NA
D: NA
V: TRBV5-6
J: TRBJ1-2
DNA: TGTGCCAGCAGCTTGTTGAGGGAGCAGGCTAACTATGGCTACACCTTC
CDR3: CASSLLREQANYGYTF

size: NA
D: NA
V: TRBV30
J: TRBJ1-1
DNA: TGTGCCTGGAGTACAGGATCGGTAGCTTTCTTT
CDR3: CAWSTGSVAFF

size: NA
D: NA
V: TRBV5-1
J: TRBJ2-2
DNA: TGCGCCAGCAGCTTAGGGGCAGAAAACACCGGGGAGCTGTTTTTT
CDR3: CASSLGAENTGELFF

size: NA
D: TRBD2
V: TRBV7-3
J: TRBJ2-5
DNA: TGTGCCAGCAGTTTAGCGGGGGGGCAAGAGACCCAGTACTTC
CDR3: CASSLAGGQETQYF

size: NA
D: TRBD1
V: TRBV28
J: TRBJ1-6
DNA: TGTGCCAGCAGTAGCGGACAGGGAAATTCACCCCTCCACTTT
CDR3: CASSSGQGNSPLHF

size: few
D: NA
V: TRBV19
J: TRBJ1-1
DNA: TGTGCCAGTAGTATCGGGGGGGCTGAAGCTTTCTTT
CDR3: CASSIGGAEAFF

size: NA
D: NA
V: TRBV5-1
J: TRBJ1-1
DNA: TGCGCCAGCAGCTTGGACAGGGCTGGCACTGAAGCTTTCTTT
CDR3: CASSLDRAGTEAFF

size: NA
D: NA
V: TRBV29-1
J: TRBJ2-5
DNA: TGCAGCGTTGACCCTTTCCTTTGGCGGGGGCAGGAGACCCAGTACTTC
CDR3: CSVDPFLWRGQETQYF

size: NA
D: NA
V: TRBV7-9
J: TRBJ1-3
DNA: TGTGCCAGCAGCGGGGGCCCTAGGACGTATAACACCATATATTTT
CDR3: CASSGGPRTYNTIYF

size: NA
D: TRBD1
V: TRBV19
J: TRBJ1-1
DNA: TGTGCCAGTAGTGTGACAGGGTTAATGACTGAAGCTTTCTTT
CDR3: CASSVTGLMTEAFF

size: NA
D: TRBD1
V: TRBV24-1
J: TRBJ2-1
DNA: TGTGCCACCAGTGATTTATCAGACAGGGGGCGAGAGCAGTTCTTC
CDR3: CATSDLSDRGREQFF

size: NA
D: NA
V: TRBV20-1
J: TRBJ2-3
DNA: TGCAGTGCTAGTTCGGCCCAGCGGGGCACAGATACGCAGTATTTT
CDR3: CSASSAQRGTDTQYF

size: NA
D: NA
V: TRBV18
J: TRBJ1-4
DNA: TGTGCCAGCTCACCTGTGACAGAGGCAACTAATGAAAAACTGTTTTTT
CDR3: CASSPVTEATNEKLFF

size: NA
D: NA
V: TRBV4-2
J: TRBJ2-3
DNA: TGTGCCAGCAGCCAAGATGGTACTAGCACAGATACGCAGTATTTT
CDR3: CASSQDGTSTDTQYF

size: few
D: NA
V: TRBV7-9
J: TRBJ1-4
DNA: TGTGCCAGCAGCCGCATCTCAGGGGCAACTAATGAAAAACTGTTTTTT
CDR3: CASSRISGATNEKLFF

size: NA
D: TRBD2
V: TRBV15
J: TRBJ2-4
DNA: TGTGCCACCAGCCGGGGACTAGCGGGAACCAAGTACTTC
CDR3: CATSRGLAGTKYF

size: NA
D: NA
V: TRBV7-9
J: TRBJ1-2
DNA: TGTGCCAGCAGCCTGACAGATTCTAACTATGGCTACACCTTC
CDR3: CASSLTDSNYGYTF

size: NA
D: TRBD2
V: TRBV24-1
J: TRBJ2-5
DNA: TGTGCCACCAGTGATCCTAGCGGGAGCTTTAACCAAGAGACCCAGTACTTC
CDR3: CATSDPSGSFNQETQYF

size: NA
D: NA
V: TRBV5-5
J: TRBJ1-5
DNA: TGTGCCAGCAGCTTCACAGGGTGGCAGCCCCAGCATTTT
CDR3: CASSFTGWQPQHF